This T cell receptor (beta chain) was captured by sequencing in a study of blood T cells in healthy people across ages. This clonotype was observed once. Its antigen is currently unknown. V lost 7 bases and J lost 4; bases outside the gene matches: 9. Germline CDR1 WSHSY, CDR2 SAAADI. The CDR3 is 15 residues long. Findings of the study overall: Diversity was higher, and naive CD4+ cells more numerous, in long-lived donors than in aged donors. Roughly linear age-related decline in beta diversity appeared, significant by age 40.

Primed by a sample-barcoded 5' primer and a J-beta primer mix, a second PCR proceeded for about 6 to 11 cycles. There were at least 2.5 million CDR3-containing paired-end reads obtained from each sample. Using its own MiXCR run on the 5' RACE reads, TCRdb lists one record per CDR3 protein. Of roughly 1.6 million distinct CDR3 sequences in the sample, almost 35% were seen once. The material sequenced was blood. The TCR originated in a woman in her 30s in good health. V gene TRBV10-2 combines with J gene TRBJ2-1; TRBD2 matches at 8 bases. CDR3 protein: CASIDGSGRYNEQFF. As DNA, the CDR3 is TGCGCCAGCATAGATGGGAGCGGGAGATACAATGAGCAGTTCTTC.